One and the same sample provided the 31 T cell receptor beta chains below, sequenced in a study of T-cell reconstitution after alpha-beta-depleted transplantation in children. A library of TCRbeta sequences, prepared with unique molecular identifiers, was generated. TCRdb called the PCR reads again in MiXCR, with one record for every CDR3 protein. The sample yields roughly 350,000 distinct CDR3 sequences, 15% to 20% seen once. This sample comprised PBMCs, mostly from graft donor cells, obtained 360 days after TCRalphabeta/CD19-depleted stem cell transplant. These receptor sequences come from a male patient between 2 and 10 years old who had a stem cell transplant for acute lymphoblastic leukemia, so the T cells may come from the graft donor.

The rearrangement links TRBV12-3 or TRBV12-4 to TRBJ1-1; D is uncertain. This CDR3 comprises 14 residues. Trimming removed 2 bases from V and 1 base from J, with 8 bases in between. CDR3 nucleotide sequence: TGTGCCAGCAGTTTAAGGTCCGGGAACACTGAAGCTTTCTTT. Its protein is CASSLRSGNTEAFF.

This chain connects TRBV4-1 to TRBJ1-3, with 8 bases identical to TRBD1. After removal of 5 bases from V and 4 bases from J, the junction contained 7 bases not matched to a gene. CDR1 and CDR2 (germline): MGHRA, YSYEKL. CDR3 length: 15 residues. CDR3 protein: CASSSGTGPGNTIYF. The CDR3 DNA reads TGCGCCAGCAGCTCCGGGACAGGACCAGGAAACACCATATATTTT.

This clonotype was seen a handful of times. This chain joins TRBV9 and TRBJ2-7; 9 bases align to TRBD1. From germline, CDR1 is SGDLS and CDR2 YYNGEE. V trimming: 3 bases; J trimming: 0 bases; junction bases outside the gene matches: 7. CDR3 length equals 16 residues. The CDR3: CASSGLDRGPSYEQYF. CDR3 DNA: TGTGCCAGCAGCGGATTGGACAGGGGACCCTCCTACGAGCAGTACTTC.

Note on this clonotype: A read error may account for a junction end that differs from germline. This sequence joins TRBV28 and TRBJ2-5; D remains ambiguous. The CDR3 extends over 13 amino acids. CDR1 and CDR2 from the germline V gene are MDHEN and SYDVKM. The CDR3 spells CASSLFAYSSKDF. CDR3 DNA sequence: TGTGCCAGCAGTTTATTCGCATACAGCTCCAAGGACTTC. Variable domain in full (rest from reference TRBV28 and TRBJ2-5): DVKVTQSSRYLVKRTGEKVFLECVQDMDHENMFWYRQDPGLGLRLIYFSYDVKMKEKGDIPEGYSVSREKKERFSLILESASTNQTSMYLCASSLFAYSSKDFGPGTRLLVL.

V and J are TRBV12-3 or TRBV12-4 and TRBJ1-5; tentative D call: TRBD1 (5 bases). Trimming took 3 bases from V and 10 from J, leaving 10 bases between them. The CDR3 runs 12 residues. In DNA form, the CDR3 reads TGTGCCAGCAGTTTCTCGACAGTTCCCCAGCATTTT. Protein product: CASSFSTVPQHF.

The chain employs TRBV3-1 and TRBJ1-2, with D hard to call. The CDR3 has 15 residues. Germline loops: CDR1 LGHDT, CDR2 YNNKEL (reference sequence). V lost 0 bases to trimming and J lost 3 bases, with 11 bases between them. CDR3 loop: CASSQDPRRYYGYTF. CDR3 bases: TGTGCCAGCAGCCAAGATCCTCGACGGTACTATGGCTACACCTTC.

This clonotype was picked up a small number of times. In DNA, the CDR3 is TGTGCCAGCAGCCCAGCCCTAGCAGGGTACAATGAGCAGTTCTTC. Its translation: CASSPALAGYNEQFF. The V and J genes are TRBV3-1 and TRBJ2-1, with D possibly called TRBD1 or TRBD2 (5 bases each). The CDR3 contains 15 residues. Germline V lookup: CDR1 LGHDT, CDR2 YNNKEL (reference sequence). The V gene lost 4 bases and the J gene lost 4 bases, with 14 bases spanning the gap.

This clonotype was seen more than once but under ten times. The rearrangement uses TRBV7-9 and TRBJ2-1, with 7 nucleotides matching TRBD1. Trimming took 2 bases from V and 0 from J; bases not matched to a gene: 1. The CDR3 loop spans 15 amino acids. Germline-derived CDR1 and CDR2 are SEHNR and FQNEAQ (reference sequence). This CDR3 reads CASSLRQGSYNEQFF. CDR3 coding DNA: TGTGCCAGCAGCTTACGACAGGGCTCCTACAATGAGCAGTTCTTC.

The chain employs TRBV6-2 or TRBV6-3 and TRBJ2-7; possible D gene TRBD1, 6 bases. V shed 0 bases and J shed 2 bases, with 11 bases lying between them. Germline CDR1 reads MNHEY; CDR2 reads SVGEGT. CDR3 length equals 15 residues. The CDR3 loop is CASSYSGQLAYEQYF. CDR3 DNA sequence: TGTGCCAGCAGTTACTCTGGACAGCTTGCCTACGAGCAGTACTTC.

CDR3 in DNA: TGTGCCAGCAGCTCCCCTAGCGGGACTTACAATGAGCAGTTCTTC. Its protein is CASSSPSGTYNEQFF. The rearrangement links TRBV5-8 to TRBJ2-1; 9 bases are shared with TRBD2. Trimming took 3 bases from V and 4 from J; bases not matched to a gene: 5. The germline V gene encodes CDR1 SGHTS and CDR2 YDEGEE. This CDR3 has 15 residues.

This clonotype was found a few times. CDR3 DNA: TGTGCCAGCAGCCAAGTGAGCGGGAAGGACTCTGGGGCCAACGTCCTGACTTTC. Translated, it gives CASSQVSGKDSGANVLTF. This chain uses TRBV3-1 with TRBJ2-6, with 7 bases aligning to TRBD2. The CDR3 runs to 18 residues. The V segment lost 1 base and the J segment 0 bases; nucleotides outside the gene matches: 6. Germline V gene data show CDR1 as LGHDT and CDR2 as YNNKEL (reference sequence).

This clonotype was recorded a few times. The V gene is TRBV12-3 or TRBV12-4, the J gene TRBJ2-5, with TRBD2 matching 15 bases. The CDR3 has 18 residues. V lost 5 bases to trimming and J lost 0 bases; unmatched junction nucleotides: 7. The CDR3 spells CASSTGTSGRMYQETQYF. The CDR3 DNA reads TGTGCCAGCAGTACCGGGACTAGCGGGAGGATGTACCAAGAGACCCAGTACTTC.

V is TRBV7-6 and J is TRBJ2-3; 8 nucleotides line up with TRBD1. The J segment lost 3 bases and the V segment lost 5 bases, leaving 7 bases of the junction unmatched. The CDR3 is made up of 15 amino acids. The germline V gene encodes CDR1 SGHVS and CDR2 FNYEAQ. CDR3 DNA sequence: TGTGCCAGCAGCCCTAGGGGGACAGGTACAGATACGCAGTATTTT. Translated, it gives CASSPRGTGTDTQYF.

This clonotype appeared a few times. This chain connects TRBV28 to TRBJ2-3; maybe TRBD1 (6 bases). The ends were cut back, 3 bases at V and 14 bases at J, with 15 bases in the middle. This CDR3 is built from 12 residues. Germline CDR1 MDHEN, CDR2 SYDVKM. CDR3 region: CASSLGGQPRYF. As DNA, the CDR3 is TGTGCCAGCAGTTTGGGCGGACAGCCGAGGTATTTT.

This clonotype was counted ten times or more. J is TRBJ2-3 and V is TRBV28; TRBD1 matches 7 bases. Trimming removed 5 bases from V and 2 bases from J; junction bases left unmatched: 4. Germline CDR1 and CDR2: MDHEN and SYDVKM. The CDR3 consists of 14 residues. The CDR3 DNA follows: TGTGCCAGCAGTATAGGGGGCTCCACAGATACGCAGTATTTT. Protein product: CASSIGGSTDTQYF. Drawing the rest from reference TRBV28 and TRBJ2-3, the complete variable domain is DVKVTQSSRYLVKRTGEKVFLECVQDMDHENMFWYRQDPGLGLRLIYFSYDVKMKEKGDIPEGYSVSREKKERFSLILESASTNQTSMYLCASSIGGSTDTQYFGPGTRLTVL.

The table lists this clonotype with a few counts. The genes are TRBV28 and TRBJ2-5; 9 nucleotides match TRBD1. The CDR3 spans 13 residues. The junction had 3 bases not matched to a gene; V was cut back by 6 bases and J by 4 bases. Germline assignment: CDR1 MDHEN and CDR2 SYDVKM. The CDR3 reads CASRGQGPETQYF. CDR3 in DNA: TGTGCCAGCAGGGGACAGGGCCCAGAGACCCAGTACTTC.

This CDR3 reads CASSQDRGARETQYF. The CDR3, as DNA: TGCGCCAGCAGCCAGGACCGGGGGGCAAGGGAGACCCAGTACTTC. The rearrangement joins TRBV4-3 to TRBJ2-5, with D possibly TRBD2 on 7 matching bases. There are 15 residues in the CDR3. Germline CDR1 reads LGHNA; CDR2 reads YSLEER. V gave up 3 bases and J gave up 5 bases, with 16 bases separating them.

This chain joins TRBV5-1 and TRBJ2-2; 8 bases agree with TRBD2. V trimming: 3 bases; J trimming: 6 bases; junction bases outside the gene matches: 10. There are 16 residues in the CDR3. Germline CDR1 and CDR2: SGHRS and YFSETQ. DNA of the CDR3: TGCGCCAGCAGCTCCCCGGGACTAGTGTGGGCCGGGGAGCTGTTTTTT. It yields the protein CASSSPGLVWAGELFF.

The table lists this clonotype with a few counts. The chain is built from TRBV4-3 and TRBJ2-7; no clear D gene. The CDR3 length is 14 residues. Trimming removed 0 bases at V and 5 bases at J, with 11 bases between. In germline, CDR1 is LGHNA, CDR2 YSLEER. CDR3 nucleotides: TGCGCCAGCAGCCAAGAAGTCGTAGATAACGAGCAGTACTTC. Protein product: CASSQEVVDNEQYF.

V is TRBV4-1 and J is TRBJ1-1; 7 bases align to TRBD1. Germline trimming cut 4 bases from V and 5 bases from J; bases unmatched to any gene: 13. This CDR3 region has 16 residues. Germline-derived CDR1 and CDR2 are MGHRA and YSYEKL. CDR3 sequence: CASSPFPQGKGTEAFF. In DNA, the CDR3 is TGCGCCAGCAGCCCTTTCCCACAGGGGAAGGGTACTGAAGCTTTCTTT.

This clonotype has only a few counts. DNA for the CDR3: TGTGCCAGCAGAGTCCGGCCTAGCGGGGCCTACGAGCAGTACTTC. Its translation is CASRVRPSGAYEQYF. The chain employs TRBV28 and TRBJ2-7; 9 bases line up with TRBD2. From germline, CDR1 is MDHEN and CDR2 SYDVKM. The V segment lost 6 bases and the J segment 2 bases; nucleotides outside the gene matches: 8. This CDR3 has 15 residues.

This clonotype was seen a few times. The chain has TRBV6-2 or TRBV6-3 and TRBJ2-7; D remains unclear. The CDR3 runs 11 residues. V was pared by 6 bases and J by 3 bases, with 6 bases between. Germline V gives CDR1 MNHEY, CDR2 SVGEGT. CDR3 nucleotide sequence: TGTGCCAGCAGACTCCGCTACGAGCAGTACTTC. Translating it yields CASRLRYEQYF.

The sample holds a few counts of this clonotype. The chain is built from TRBV12-3 or TRBV12-4 and TRBJ2-7; D might be TRBD1 (6 bases). V shed 1 base and J shed 2 bases, with 12 bases lying between them. This CDR3 has 15 amino acids. The CDR3: CASSLGRGGTYEQYF. In DNA form, the CDR3 reads TGTGCCAGCAGTTTAGGTAGAGGGGGTACCTACGAGCAGTACTTC.

This chain uses TRBV10-3 with TRBJ2-1; D call uncertain. The CDR3 has 13 amino acids. Germline V gives CDR1 ENHRY, CDR2 SYGVKD. Trimming shortened V by 6 bases and J by 3 bases, and 9 bases separated the two germline ends. The CDR3 DNA is TGTGCCATCAGCGGGCCACTCTACAATGAGCAGTTCTTC. Protein sequence: CAISGPLYNEQFF.

V gene TRBV6-2 or TRBV6-3 combines with J gene TRBJ2-7; unclear D gene. CDR3 length: 14 amino acids. V shed 0 bases and J shed 3 bases, with 9 bases lying between them. Germline CDR1 reads MNHEY; CDR2 reads SVGEGT. The CDR3 DNA follows: TGTGCCAGCAGTTACTCCTCGGCCAACTACGAGCAGTACTTC. This encodes CASSYSSANYEQYF.

V gene TRBV28 combines with J gene TRBJ2-7; D call uncertain. This CDR3 contains 14 residues. The V gene's germline CDR1 is MDHEN and CDR2 SYDVKM. V lost 10 bases, J lost 2 bases, and 18 bases lay in between. The CDR3 nucleotides are TGTGCCATCAGCTCGCTCACCGGTACCTACGAGCAGTACTTC. Translating it yields CAISSLTGTYEQYF.

This clonotype has more than one count but fewer than ten. This sequence joins TRBV7-9 and TRBJ2-5; D gene ambiguous. V dropped 5 bases and J dropped 1 base, with 8 bases sitting between them. CDR1 is SEHNR, CDR2 FQNEAQ, per germline (reference sequence). This CDR3 has 13 amino acids. CDR3 DNA sequence: TGTGCCAGCAGCCGTGGGATCCAAGAGACCCAGTACTTC. This translates into CASSRGIQETQYF.

CDR3 amino acids: CASSQWQRGDNEQFF. DNA of the CDR3: TGTGCCAGCAGCCAGTGGCAGCGGGGAGACAATGAGCAGTTCTTC. V is TRBV6-2 or TRBV6-3 and J is TRBJ2-1; 7 bases are shared with TRBD2. The CDR3 sequence is 15 residues long. V was pared by 6 bases and J by 5 bases, with 10 bases of the junction left unmatched. CDR1 MNHEY and CDR2 SVGEGT come from the germline V gene.

The chain employs TRBV19 and TRBJ1-1; a weak D match, TRBD1 (6 bases). V was trimmed by 5 bases and J by 4 bases, leaving 17 bases between them. Germline values: CDR1 LNHDA, CDR2 SQIVND (reference sequence). The CDR3 is made up of 15 amino acids. This CDR3 is CASSPNRDLGTEAFF. As DNA, the CDR3 is TGTGCCAGTAGTCCGAACAGGGACCTGGGCACTGAAGCTTTCTTT.

This clonotype has more than one count but fewer than ten. The V and J genes are TRBV20-1 and TRBJ2-1, with D possibly TRBD1 on 6 matching bases. The CDR3 totals 13 residues. Germline V gene sequence: CDR1 DFQATT, CDR2 SNEGSKA (reference sequence). In DNA, the CDR3 is TGCAGGGCTGGGACACCTACCTACAATGAGCAGTTCTTC. Protein product: CRAGTPTYNEQFF.

The rearrangement uses TRBV15 and TRBJ2-3, with 8 bases identical to TRBD1. Germline CDR1 LNHNV, CDR2 YYDKDF (reference sequence). The CDR3 spans 15 residues. Trimming at V came to 8 bases and at J to 2 bases, leaving 9 bases not matched to a gene. The CDR3 region is CATGSGQVSTDTQYF. In nucleotides, the CDR3 is TGTGCCACCGGATCGGGACAGGTCTCCACAGATACGCAGTATTTT.